What follows are 5 T cell receptor beta chains derived from one specimen sequenced in a study of metastatic and nonmetastatic thyroid tumors. TCRdb re-called the PCR reads via MiXCR. The data hold about 20,000 clones, with 12% observed a single time. None of the patients had undergone any treatment ahead of thyroid surgery. Sequencing was done on a sample of blood. The receptor source for this set is a male donor with papillary thyroid cancer or a benign thyroid nodule (not recorded which). Some clones in this sample may be carry-over from other donors' samples.

This clone was counted many times. The chain joins TRBV28 to TRBJ1-1; a possible D gene is TRBD1 (5 bases). This CDR3 region has 14 residues. CDR1 and CDR2 from the germline V gene are MDHEN and SYDVKM. Trimming took 3 bases from V and 5 from J, leaving 13 bases between them. The chain's CDR3 is CASSLGGGRTEAFF. The CDR3 DNA follows: TGTGCCAGCAGTTTGGGCGGGGGGAGAACTGAAGCTTTCTTT.

Judged by abundance, this clone is medium-sized. V and J are TRBV6-1 and TRBJ2-7; 7 nucleotides line up with TRBD1. The CDR3 covers 14 residues. J was trimmed by 2 bases and V by 2 bases; bases with no gene match: 3. CDR1 and CDR2 from the germline V gene are MNHNS and SASEGT. The CDR3: CASSETTGTYEQYF. For the CDR3, the DNA is TGTGCCAGCAGTGAAACGACAGGGACCTACGAGCAGTACTTC.

This clone rates as medium-sized. The rearrangement uses TRBV28 and TRBJ1-2; 8 bases agree with TRBD1. Germline CDR1 MDHEN, CDR2 SYDVKM. V was clipped by 2 bases and J by 2 bases; unmatched bases: 7. The CDR3 is 16 amino acids. The CDR3 nucleotides read TGTGCCAGCAGTTTAGCTGACAGGGGACCCAACTATGGCTACACCTTC. Its protein is CASSLADRGPNYGYTF.

This clone showed up many times. The chain carries TRBV11-1 and TRBJ2-7; D is unclear. The CDR3 length is 16 residues. Trimming removed 1 base from V and 1 base from J, with 14 bases in between. CDR1 is SGHAT, CDR2 FQDESV, per germline (reference sequence). The CDR3, as DNA: TGTGCCAGCAGCTTAGTTGTGTCCCTGGGTTCCTACGAGCAGTACTTC. Protein sequence: CASSLVVSLGSYEQYF. Looking up the rest from reference TRBV11-1 and TRBJ2-7 gives the full variable domain: EAEVAQSPRYKITEKSQAVAFWCDPISGHATLYWYRQILGQGPELLVQFQDESVVDDSQLPKDRFSAERLKGVDSTLKIQPAELGDSAMYLCASSLVVSLGSYEQYFGPGTRLTVT.

This clone is termed medium-sized. CDR3 sequence reads: CASSFEQGYNEQFF. CDR3 nucleotide sequence: TGTGCCAGCAGTTTTGAACAGGGTTACAATGAGCAGTTCTTC. This chain links TRBV28 with TRBJ2-1; tentatively, D is TRBD1 (6 bases). Between the trimmed V and J ends, which lost 3 bases and 4 bases, there was a span of 10 bases. This CDR3 contains 14 residues. From germline, CDR1 is MDHEN and CDR2 SYDVKM.